This TCR beta chain appears in the sequencing data of a study of cytomegalovirus exposure and HLA in healthy donors. Whole-study context: Approximately 180 million T cells yielded 90 million to 130 million unique TCR beta sequences, as an earlier analysis found.

Per germline, CDR1 SGHRS and CDR2 YFSETQ. CDR3 length: 15 residues. Trimming shortened V by 3 bases and J by 4 bases, and 14 bases separated the two germline ends. The PCR was carried out with 60 Vbeta primers and 13 Jbeta primers. Sequenced by immunoSEQ multiplex PCR; TCRdb stores in-frame clones only, minus some. This table has about 98,000 clones, around 67% appearing once. This rearrangement joins TRBV5-1 to TRBJ2-1; tentatively, D is TRBD2 (6 bases). The sequencing sample was made of PBMCs. This TCR derives from a male donor in good health and CMV-seronegative. CDR3 sequence reads: CASSSEGYSYNEQFF. The CDR3, as DNA: TGCGCCAGCAGCTCGGAGGGATATTCATACAATGAGCAGTTCTTC.